The following is a T cell receptor (beta chain) sequence with its context. Its specificity is unknown. This sample was taken from a study of Graves' ophthalmopathy and Graves' hyperthyroidism. Study-wide background: Peripheral blood sampling preceded any treatment and occurred at initial diagnosis. Study-wide results and caveats: A majority of expanded thyroid clonotypes exceeding 0.001 frequency were likewise present in blood. Forecasting of ophthalmopathy progression by the model achieved nearly 71% sensitivity and about 77% specificity.

RNA transcripts provided the template for amplifying TCR beta CDR3 regions. Amplification began with first-round RT-PCR using HTBI primers, then second-round multiplex PCR was performed. TCRdb called the multiplex PCR reads again in MiXCR, with one record for every CDR3 protein. The sample holds over 40,000 distinct CDR3 sequences, 50% to 65% seen once. Having ophthalmopathy, the donors showed moderate-to-severe activity, CAS ≥3 and NOSPECS ≥4, with disease lasting under 3 months. The CDR3 has 16 amino acids. J lost 4 bases, V lost 3 bases, and 6 bases had no gene match. Germline V gene data show CDR1 as SEHNR and CDR2 as FQNEAQ (reference sequence).

This TCR was sampled from an adult man with Graves' ophthalmopathy. V gene TRBV7-9 combines with J gene TRBJ2-6, with 7 bases matching TRBD1. Sequencing was carried out using peripheral blood. CDR3: CASSLQGVDGANVLTF. CDR3 sequence (DNA): TGTGCCAGCAGCTTGCAGGGGGTAGACGGGGCCAACGTCCTGACTTTC. Full variable domain (outside the CDR3, taken from reference TRBV7-9 and TRBJ2-6): DTGVSQNPRHKITKRGQNVTFRCDPISEHNRLYWYRQTLGQGPEFLTYFQNEAQLEKSRLLSDRFSAERPKGSFSTLEIQRTEQGDSAMYLCASSLQGVDGANVLTFGAGSRLTVL.